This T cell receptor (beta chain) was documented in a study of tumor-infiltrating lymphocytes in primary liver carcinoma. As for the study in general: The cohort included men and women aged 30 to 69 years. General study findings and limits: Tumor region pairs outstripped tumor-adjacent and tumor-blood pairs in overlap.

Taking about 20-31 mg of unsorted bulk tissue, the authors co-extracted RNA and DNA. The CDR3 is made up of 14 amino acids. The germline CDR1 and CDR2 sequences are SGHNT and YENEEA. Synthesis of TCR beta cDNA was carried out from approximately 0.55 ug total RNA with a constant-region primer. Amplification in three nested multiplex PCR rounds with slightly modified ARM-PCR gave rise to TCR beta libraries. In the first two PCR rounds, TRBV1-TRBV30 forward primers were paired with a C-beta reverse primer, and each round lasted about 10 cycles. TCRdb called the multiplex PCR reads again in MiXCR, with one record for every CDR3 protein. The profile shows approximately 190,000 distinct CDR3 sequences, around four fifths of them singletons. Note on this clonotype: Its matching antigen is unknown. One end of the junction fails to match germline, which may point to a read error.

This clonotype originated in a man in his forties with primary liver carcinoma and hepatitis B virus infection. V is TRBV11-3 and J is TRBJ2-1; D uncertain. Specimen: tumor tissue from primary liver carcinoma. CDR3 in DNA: TGTGCCTGCAGCTTAGGCGTCTTGAACAATGAGCATTTCTTC. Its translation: CACSLGVLNNEHFF.